These T cell receptor beta chains were read from a single sample in a study of T cells in Graves' hyperthyroidism and ophthalmopathy. TCRdb reprocessed the multiplex PCR reads with MiXCR, giving one entry per CDR3 protein. The sample lists 400,000 to 550,000 distinct CDR3 sequences, around 22% seen once, with over 9% in the top ten. The sample taken for sequencing was blood. Source of these receptors: a young woman with Graves' ophthalmopathy. Both conserved end residues are part of each CDR3. The order of the fields is V gene, clone size, D gene, J gene, CDR3 DNA, CDR3 protein. D genes are given only for firm matches. Rows may omit the clone size; those that give it use once, few, many or a size class.

>TRBV13|NA|NA|TRBJ2-7
TGTGCCAGCAGCTTAGTGTCGACAGATCCCTACGAGCAGTACTTC
CASSLVSTDPYEQYF
>TRBV5-1|NA|NA|TRBJ1-2
TGCGCCAGCAGCTTGGATTTTGAGAGAAGTTTCTTCTATGGCTACACCTTC
CASSLDFERSFFYGYTF
>TRBV29-1|NA|NA|TRBJ2-5
TGCAGCGTTGGGGGATCTGGAAGCGAGACCCAGTACTTC
CSVGGSGSETQYF
>TRBV27|few|TRBD1|TRBJ1-2
TGTGCCAGCAGTTTTTGGACAGGGGGTTATAACTATGGCTACACCTTC
CASSFWTGGYNYGYTF
>TRBV28|many|NA|TRBJ2-5
TGTGCCAGCAGTTCAATGGAGTACCCCGGGGAGACCCAGTACTTC
CASSSMEYPGETQYF
>TRBV19|few|NA|TRBJ2-7
TGTGCCAGTAGTACCCGGTCTAGGCGGGGGCCTTGGGAGCAGTACTTC
CASSTRSRRGPWEQYF
>TRBV5-5|many|NA|TRBJ2-2
TGTGCCAGCAGCTTGGTATGGGAGAACGGGGAGCTGTTTTTT
CASSLVWENGELFF
>TRBV15|few|NA|TRBJ2-7
TGTGCCACCAGCATCGACCGGGACACAACCTACGAGCAGTACTTC
CATSIDRDTTYEQYF
>TRBV7-2|many|NA|TRBJ2-7
TGTGCCAGCAGCTCCCGCCTGTCCTCCTACGAGCAGTACTTC
CASSSRLSSYEQYF
>TRBV6-5|NA|TRBD2|TRBJ2-3
TGTGCCAGCAGTTCACCGGGACTAGCGGGGACGAATACGCAGTATTTT
CASSSPGLAGTNTQYF
>TRBV28|many|NA|TRBJ2-7
TGTGCCAGCAGGACCGGCATTGGTTACGAGCAGTACTTC
CASRTGIGYEQYF
>TRBV7-8|NA|TRBD1|TRBJ1-1
TGTGCCAGCAACCTGAACAGGGGGCCTCGGGGGAACACTGAAGCTTTCTTT
CASNLNRGPRGNTEAFF
>TRBV12-3/TRBV12-4|many|NA|TRBJ2-5
TGTGCCAGCAGACTAACCGGGGGTGAGACCCAGTACTTC
CASRLTGGETQYF
>TRBV11-2|NA|TRBD1|TRBJ1-5
TGTGCCAGCAGCTTAGCACAGGGGGGGAATCAGCCCCAGCATTTT
CASSLAQGGNQPQHF
>TRBV7-9|many|NA|TRBJ2-7
TGTGCCAGCAGCCCCGCAGCCTCCTACGAGCAGTACTTC
CASSPAASYEQYF
>TRBV7-8|NA|NA|TRBJ2-5
TGTGCCAGCAGCCAACAAACAGGGGGGGGTGACGGGAGGCCCCAGTACTTC
CASSQQTGGGDGRPQYF
>TRBV20-1|few|NA|TRBJ2-5
TGCAGTGCTAATTCTAGACGCCAAGAGACCCAGTACTTC
CSANSRRQETQYF
>TRBV12-3/TRBV12-4|few|TRBD1|TRBJ1-2
TGTGCCAGCAGTCCGGGGACAGCCACCGGCGGGTATGGCTACACCTTC
CASSPGTATGGYGYTF
>TRBV6-1|NA|TRBD2|TRBJ2-7
TGTGCCAGCAGTGACCAGCGGGGGCCCACTAACGAGCAGTACTTC
CASSDQRGPTNEQYF
>TRBV20-1|NA|NA|TRBJ1-2
TGCAGTGCTGGAGACGGAGGACAGACCTATGGCTACACCTTC
CSAGDGGQTYGYTF
>TRBV7-2|many|NA|TRBJ2-3
TGTGCCAGCAGCCAGCAGGCTAGCACAGATACGCAGTATTTT
CASSQQASTDTQYF
>TRBV20-1|NA|NA|TRBJ2-7
TGCAGTGCTAATAGAGGGGACGAGCAGTACTTC
CSANRGDEQYF
>TRBV7-9|many|NA|TRBJ1-1
TGTGCCAGCAGGTTGAGGGCCCACACTGAAGCTTTCTTT
CASRLRAHTEAFF
>TRBV28|many|NA|TRBJ2-7
TGTGCCAGCAGTAAGGGGTTCTCCTACGAGCAGTACTTC
CASSKGFSYEQYF
>TRBV7-2|many|NA|TRBJ2-7
TGTGCCAGCAGCTTAGCCTCTAACTACGAGCAGTACTTC
CASSLASNYEQYF
>TRBV7-9|few|TRBD1|TRBJ2-4
TGTGCCAGCAGCACCTATCCGGACAGGGGAGCCAAAAACATTCAGTACTTC
CASSTYPDRGAKNIQYF
>TRBV28|many|NA|TRBJ1-5
TGTGCCAGCAGCCCACCCCCGGGACACGTCAATCAGCCCCAGCATTTT
CASSPPPGHVNQPQHF
>TRBV12-3/TRBV12-4|NA|NA|TRBJ1-1
TGTGCCAGCGGAGGGTTGTCGAACACTGAAGCTTTCTTT
CASGGLSNTEAFF
>TRBV6-1|NA|NA|TRBJ1-2
TGTGCCAGCAGTGCTAGAGGCAGCTATAACTATGGCTACACCTTC
CASSARGSYNYGYTF
>TRBV9|many|NA|TRBJ2-5
TGTGCCAGCAGCGTAGACGCGGAGACCCAGTACTTC
CASSVDAETQYF
>TRBV20-1|many|NA|TRBJ2-7
TGCAGTGCTAGGGGCCGGGCTGACGAGCAGTACTTC
CSARGRADEQYF